Shown below are 15 T cell receptor beta chains from a single sample sequenced in a study of blood T cells in healthy people across ages (dated by TCRdb to the mid-2010s). Library preparation used 5' RACE. Sequencing took place on an Illumina HiSeq 2500. The second PCR ran for roughly 7 to 12 cycles and used a J-beta primer mix along with a sample-barcoded 5' primer. TCRdb took the public reads, trimmed them with fastp at Q25, ran MiXCR for clone calling and kept in-frame beta chains. Identical CDR3 proteins give one entry, which carries the most common genes and DNA. The table for this sample lists over 1.5 million distinct CDR3 sequences; about 50% of them were counted only once. The top ten clonotypes cover over 2% of the sample. The sequenced sample was blood. Receptor source: a woman in her forties in good health.

The rearrangement uses TRBV11-2 and TRBJ2-5; no reliable D call. Germline V gives CDR1 SGHAT, CDR2 FQNNGV. The CDR3 has 13 amino acids. Deletions cut 6 bases from V and 5 bases from J, with 13 bases between. CDR3 nucleotides: TGTGCCAGCAGATACAGCCTCTGGGAGACCCAGTACTTC. As protein: CASRYSLWETQYF.

This clonotype showed up just a few times. This sequence joins TRBV7-9 and TRBJ2-5, with a possible D match to TRBD2 (5 bases). The CDR3 extends over 15 amino acids. V dropped 2 bases and J dropped 3 bases, with 13 bases sitting between them. Germline V gives CDR1 SEHNR, CDR2 FQNEAQ (reference sequence). This CDR3 reads CASSLRGLLEETQYF. CDR3 sequence (DNA): TGTGCCAGCAGCTTACGAGGACTTCTGGAAGAGACCCAGTACTTC.

This clonotype turned up a few times. This chain connects TRBV10-3 to TRBJ2-3, with 10 bases aligning to TRBD2. Germline CDR1 and CDR2: ENHRY and SYGVKD. This CDR3 region has 20 residues. V was pared by 4 bases and J by 0 bases, with 16 bases of the junction left unmatched. The CDR3 spells CAISGKASGGSFSSTDTQYF. The DNA for the CDR3 is TGTGCCATCAGTGGGAAGGCTAGCGGGGGCTCGTTCTCTAGCACAGATACGCAGTATTTT.

The CDR3 sequence: CASSERGQNRETQYF. In DNA form, the CDR3 reads TGTGCCAGCTCGGAGCGGGGGCAAAACCGGGAGACCCAGTACTTC. The chain carries TRBV28 and TRBJ2-5; 8 bases fit TRBD2. CDR1 is MDHEN, CDR2 SYDVKM, per germline. This CDR3 comprises 15 residues. The J segment lost 5 bases and the V segment lost 8 bases, leaving 13 bases of the junction unmatched.

The chain uses TRBV20-1 and TRBJ2-6; TRBD2 is a possible D gene (7 bases). Germline V gene lookup returns CDR1 DFQATT and CDR2 SNEGSKA (reference sequence). The CDR3 has 17 amino acids. With 6 bases removed from V and 0 bases from J, the gap between germline ends came to 18 bases. The CDR3 loop reads CSAFGGLGVSGANVLTF. The CDR3 coding sequence is TGCAGTGCGTTCGGGGGGCTAGGGGTCTCTGGGGCCAACGTCCTGACTTTC.

The gene calls are TRBV6-5 and TRBJ2-3, with TRBD2 matching 7 bases. The CDR3 loop spans 16 amino acids. Germline V gene sequence: CDR1 MNHEY, CDR2 SVGAGI. V was clipped by 6 bases and J by 1 base; unmatched bases: 10. CDR3 DNA sequence: TGTGCCAGCAGCCGGGTCCCGGGGGGAGGCACAGATACGCAGTATTTT. Translation gives CASSRVPGGGTDTQYF.

The V gene is TRBV6-6, the J gene TRBJ2-4, with TRBD1 matching 9 bases. The tail of the sequence fits TRBJ2-7 better, so the J call may be wrong. The CDR3 spans 17 residues. Germline V gene lookup returns CDR1 MNHNY and CDR2 SVGAGI (reference sequence). CDR3 DNA sequence: TGTGCCAGCAGTTATGAAAGGGGTCCGGGACAGGGCAACGAGCAGTACTTC. Translating gives CASSYERGPGQGNEQYF.

This clonotype has a handful of counts. The chain combines TRBV6-2 or TRBV6-3 with TRBJ2-4, with TRBD1 identical over 11 bases. The J call could be wrong; TRBJ2-5 is a better fit for the DNA end. CDR1 is MNHEY and CDR2 is SVGEGT in the germline V gene. This CDR3 is built from 15 residues. In nucleotides, the CDR3 is TGTGCCAGCAGTTACTCGGGGACAGGGGGTCAGACCCAGTACTTC. This gives the protein CASSYSGTGGQTQYF.

This clonotype was seen at least ten times. This chain joins TRBV20-1 and TRBJ2-5, with D tentatively TRBD2 (6 bases). The CDR3 spans 12 residues. V shed 6 bases and J shed 4 bases, with 12 bases lying between them. In germline, CDR1 is DFQATT, CDR2 SNEGSKA (reference sequence). The CDR3 sequence is CSARLGGETQYF. DNA of the CDR3: TGCAGTGCCAGACTAGGTGGAGAGACCCAGTACTTC.

The rearrangement uses TRBV6-1 and TRBJ1-1; no definite D call. Per the germline V gene, CDR1 is MNHNS and CDR2 is SASEGT. V was pared by 4 bases and J by 4 bases, with 13 bases between. CDR3 length equals 14 residues. CDR3 DNA sequence: TGTGCCAGCAGTGGAATCGACGGTGTCACTGAAGCTTTCTTT. Protein product: CASSGIDGVTEAFF.

Regarding this clonotype: Mismatch with germline at one junction end may stem from a read error. The CDR3 region has the DNA TGTGCCAGCAGCACCGGGACTAGCATCCAAGAGATCCAGTACTTC. It yields the protein CASSTGTSIQEIQYF. The chain recombines TRBV28 with TRBJ2-5, with 9 bases identical to TRBD2. Germline V gene data show CDR1 as MDHEN and CDR2 as SYDVKM. The CDR3 length is 15 residues.

This sequence joins TRBV6-1 and TRBJ2-7; tentatively, D is TRBD2 (6 bases). Trimming removed 5 bases at V and 0 bases at J, with 14 bases between. The CDR3 spans 15 residues. Germline assignment: CDR1 MNHNS and CDR2 SASEGT. CDR3: CASSPIADSSYEQYF. The CDR3 DNA follows: TGTGCCAGCAGTCCAATAGCGGATAGCTCCTACGAGCAGTACTTC.

The chain has TRBV4-3 and TRBJ2-3; TRBD1 might be the D (5 bases). Trimming took off 5 bases at V and 4 bases at J, with 16 bases between the two ends. The CDR3 loop spans 15 amino acids. Germline loops: CDR1 LGHNA, CDR2 YSLEER. CDR3 in DNA: TGCGCCAGCAGCTTGCAGACAGAGAGGCCAGATACGCAGTATTTT. Translated, it gives CASSLQTERPDTQYF.

This clonotype has just one count. This chain uses TRBV28 with TRBJ2-7, with TRBD2 as a possible D gene (5 bases). V was clipped by 6 bases and J by 9 bases, with 12 bases between them. The CDR3 has 11 residues. Germline V gives CDR1 MDHEN, CDR2 SYDVKM. The chain's CDR3 is CASSSGSSQYF. The CDR3 nucleotides are TGTGCCAGCAGCTCGGGGTCCTCGCAGTACTTC. Full variable domain (outside the CDR3, taken from reference TRBV28 and TRBJ2-7): DVKVTQSSRYLVKRTGEKVFLECVQDMDHENMFWYRQDPGLGLRLIYFSYDVKMKEKGDIPEGYSVSREKKERFSLILESASTNQTSMYLCASSSGSSQYFGPGTRLTVT.

The V call is TRBV21-1, the J call TRBJ2-3; the listed D gene, TRBD1, was not tested against the DNA. TRBV21-1 is a listed pseudogene. The CDR3 contains 19 residues. This chain's CDR3 is CASSNRNRDNPSATDTQYF. The CDR3, as DNA: TGTGCCAGCAGCAATAGGAACAGGGACAATCCGTCGGCAACAGATACGCAGTATTTT.